The present entry profiles one T cell receptor (beta chain) with its context. The entry originates in a study of blood T cell repertoires in COVID-19. The ends lost 4 bases at V and 6 bases at J; junction bases unmatched: 7. Germline V gene lookup returns CDR1 SGHNT and CDR2 YYREEE (reference sequence). CDR3 length equals 15 residues. Authors' data handling: Reference gene primer amplification gave estimated nucleated cell counts. Generated by immunoSEQ multiplex PCR, the TCRdb table keeps only in-frame clones and is missing some. The D gene and trimming were derived from the DNA, and the V and J assignments and clone size from that table. The repertoire holds some 150,000 clones, with around 87% as singletons.

The sequence was obtained from a human donor in a cohort sampled during active COVID-19. What was sequenced was peripheral blood. The chain combines TRBV5-4 with TRBJ2-7; TRBD2 matches 13 bases. CDR3 protein: CASSPTSGRMGEQYF. The DNA for the CDR3 is TGTGCCAGCAGCCCGACTAGCGGGAGGATGGGCGAGCAGTACTTC.